One sample yielded the 16 T cell receptor beta chains listed below, sequenced in a study of control samples from healthy donors and cancer patients. TCRdb's copy holds only in-frame clones and misses some; the assay was immunoSEQ multiplex PCR. In the table there are about 140,000 clones, almost 90% of which are singletons. Sequenced: blood. These receptors were obtained from a man between 18 and 35 years old in good health.

The genes are TRBV30 and TRBJ1-5; a weak D match, TRBD1 (6 bases). The V end lost 2 bases, the J end lost 2 bases, and 7 bases lay between the germline ends. There are 13 residues in the CDR3. Germline lookup yields CDR1 GTSNPN and CDR2 SVGIG (reference sequence). In DNA, the CDR3 is TGTGCCTGGAGTCGGGGGCGCAATCAGCCCCAGCATTTT. Protein sequence: CAWSRGRNQPQHF.

The sample holds a few counts of this clone. This chain connects TRBV18 to TRBJ2-7, with D perhaps TRBD1 or TRBD2 (5 bases each). V lost 4 bases and J lost 3, with 13 bases in between. Germline loops: CDR1 KGHSH, CDR2 LQKENI. This CDR3 is 14 amino acids long. The CDR3 region is CASSRDGSYYEQYF. The CDR3 coding sequence is TGTGCCAGCTCACGGGACGGCTCGTACTACGAGCAGTACTTC. The whole variable domain, filled in from reference TRBV18 and TRBJ2-7, reads NAGVMQNPRHLVRRRGQEARLRCSPMKGHSHVYWYRQLPEEGLKFMVYLQKENIIDESGMPKERFSAEFPKEGPSILRIQQVVRGDSAAYFCASSRDGSYYEQYFGPGTRLTVT.

The chain uses TRBV3-1 (or the pseudogene TRBV3-2) and TRBJ2-5; TRBD2 might be the D (6 bases). The V gene lost 2 bases and the J gene lost 0 bases, with 10 bases spanning the gap. CDR3 size: 15 residues. Germline V gives CDR1 LGHDT, CDR2 YNNKEL (reference sequence). The CDR3 coding sequence is TGTGCCAGCAGCCAAACCGGGGGTCACCAAGAGACCCAGTACTTC. Its translation is CASSQTGGHQETQYF.

This sequence joins TRBV6-2 or TRBV6-3 and TRBJ1-1; possible D gene TRBD1, 6 bases. V lost 6 bases, J lost 0 bases, and 17 bases lay in between. Germline CDR1 MNHEY, CDR2 SVGEGT. The CDR3 is made up of 16 amino acids. As DNA, the CDR3 is TGTGCCAGCAGCCCTGGACAGCCACAATTGAACACTGAAGCTTTCTTT. This translates into CASSPGQPQLNTEAFF.

The chain joins TRBV19 to TRBJ2-1, with 8 nucleotides matching TRBD1. This CDR3 has 16 residues. The germline CDR1 and CDR2 sequences are LNHDA and SQIVND (reference sequence). V lost 7 bases and J lost 1; bases outside the gene matches: 9. CDR3: CASTGWQGASYNEQFF. In DNA, the CDR3 is TGTGCCAGTACCGGTTGGCAGGGGGCATCCTACAATGAGCAGTTCTTC.

The table lists this clone with a count of one. The rearrangement links TRBV3-1 (or the pseudogene TRBV3-2) to TRBJ2-7; D gene uncertain. Germline CDR1 LGHDT, CDR2 YNNKEL (reference sequence). Trimming removed 0 bases from V and 0 bases from J, with 9 bases in between. This CDR3 spans 15 amino acids. The CDR3 sequence is CASSQDVDSSYEQYF. CDR3 coding DNA: TGTGCCAGCAGCCAAGATGTCGATAGCTCCTACGAGCAGTACTTC.

Only a few counts were recorded for this clone. This sequence joins TRBV25-1 and TRBJ2-6; the D gene could be TRBD1 or TRBD2 (5 bases each). The V and J ends lost 7 bases and 0 bases respectively, with 10 bases between them. This CDR3 is 15 amino acids long. Germline CDR1 MGHDK, CDR2 SYGVNS. CDR3 in amino acids: CASKGRSSGANVLTF. The CDR3 region has the DNA TGTGCCAGCAAGGGACGGAGCTCTGGGGCCAACGTCCTGACTTTC.

A single count supports this clone. The genes are TRBV3-1 (or the pseudogene TRBV3-2) and TRBJ1-1, with no clear D. Germline-derived CDR1 and CDR2 are LGHDT and YNNKEL (reference sequence). The CDR3 length is 13 residues. Trimming shortened V by 1 base and J by 3 bases, and 6 bases separated the two germline ends. CDR3 DNA: TGTGCCAGCAGCCAAGTTCCGGACACTGAAGCTTTCTTT. This gives the protein CASSQVPDTEAFF.

This sequence joins TRBV5-5 and TRBJ2-1; TRBD1 might be the D (6 bases). Germline V CDR1 and CDR2: SGHKS, YYEKEE (reference sequence). The CDR3 runs 16 residues. Trimming took off 0 bases at V and 0 bases at J, with 10 bases between the two ends. The CDR3 DNA follows: TGTGCCAGCAGCTTGGGGGCGGACAGCTCCTACAATGAGCAGTTCTTC. Translating it yields CASSLGADSSYNEQFF.

V is TRBV19 and J is TRBJ2-1, with D uncertain. Germline assignment: CDR1 LNHDA and CDR2 SQIVND (reference sequence). V lost 2 bases and J 0 bases, leaving 11 bases between the germline ends. The CDR3 extends over 16 amino acids. The CDR3 loop is CASSIRRILSYNEQFF. In nucleotides, the CDR3 is TGTGCCAGTAGTATAAGGCGAATTCTCTCCTACAATGAGCAGTTCTTC. Full variable domain (remainder filled in from reference TRBV19 and TRBJ2-1): DGGITQSPKYLFRKEGQNVTLSCEQNLNHDAMYWYRQDPGQGLRLIYYSQIVNDFQKGDIAEGYSVSREKKESFPLTVTSAQKNPTAFYLCASSIRRILSYNEQFFGPGTRLTVL.

This clone was counted a few times. This chain links TRBV5-8 with TRBJ1-5; D not certain. This CDR3 contains 11 residues. Germline CDR1 is SGHTS and CDR2 is YDEGEE. Trimming shortened V by 5 bases and J by 4 bases, and 4 bases separated the two germline ends. The CDR3 sequence is CASSLNQPQHF. CDR3 nucleotides: TGTGCCAGCAGTCTAAATCAGCCCCAGCATTTT.

This clone has only a few counts. The V gene is TRBV25-1, the J gene TRBJ2-3, with 12 bases that match TRBD1. This CDR3 comprises 16 residues. Unmatched junction bases numbered 7, after V lost 4 bases and J lost 5 bases. Germline V gives CDR1 MGHDK, CDR2 SYGVNS. CDR3 protein: CASSGGDRGPGDTQYF. DNA of the CDR3: TGTGCCAGCAGTGGGGGGGACAGGGGGCCCGGAGATACGCAGTATTTT.

The chain combines TRBV19 with TRBJ1-1; no firm D call. V was shortened by 4 bases and J by 3 bases, with 6 bases between the two germline ends. The CDR3 spans 12 residues. Germline loops: CDR1 LNHDA, CDR2 SQIVND (reference sequence). CDR3 nucleotides: TGTGCCAGTAGTAAAGTTGACACTGAAGCTTTCTTT. Its protein is CASSKVDTEAFF.

This chain connects TRBV4-3 to TRBJ1-5; D is uncertain. This CDR3 comprises 13 residues. Trimming cost V 6 bases and J 3 bases, with 9 bases left between them. In germline, CDR1 is LGHNA, CDR2 YSLEER. The CDR3 region has the DNA TGCGCCAGCAGTCTGGGTTTCAATCAGCCCCAGCATTTT. This translates into CASSLGFNQPQHF.

This clone was picked up one time. The chain carries TRBV6-6 and TRBJ2-5, with D tentatively TRBD2 (5 bases). Trimming left V 5 bases short and J 5 bases short, with 12 bases between. CDR3 size: 13 residues. CDR1 is MNHNY, CDR2 SVGAGI, per germline (reference sequence). The CDR3 reads CASSLRAGETQYF. The CDR3 DNA reads as TGTGCCAGCAGTCTTAGGGCGGGTGAGACCCAGTACTTC.

This clone was recorded only once. J is TRBJ1-5 and V is TRBV7-2; a weak D match, TRBD1 (5 bases). The V and J ends lost 5 bases and 6 bases respectively, with 14 bases between them. The CDR3 has 14 amino acids. The V gene's germline CDR1 is SGHTA and CDR2 FQGNSA. In nucleotides, the CDR3 is TGTGCCAGCAGCCTAACAGGTATAGGTCAGCCCCAGCATTTT. Protein product: CASSLTGIGQPQHF.